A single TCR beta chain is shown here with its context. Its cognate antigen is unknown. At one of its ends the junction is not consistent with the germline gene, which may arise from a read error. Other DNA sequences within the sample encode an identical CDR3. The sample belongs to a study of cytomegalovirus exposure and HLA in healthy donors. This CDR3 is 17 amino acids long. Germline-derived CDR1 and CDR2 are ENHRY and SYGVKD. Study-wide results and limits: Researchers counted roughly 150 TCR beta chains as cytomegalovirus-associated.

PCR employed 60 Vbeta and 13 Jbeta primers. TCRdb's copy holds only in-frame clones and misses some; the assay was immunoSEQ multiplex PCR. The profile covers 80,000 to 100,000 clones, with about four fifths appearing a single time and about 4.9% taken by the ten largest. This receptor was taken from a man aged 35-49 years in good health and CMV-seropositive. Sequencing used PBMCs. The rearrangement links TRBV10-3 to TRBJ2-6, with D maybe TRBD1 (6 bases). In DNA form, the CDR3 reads TGTGCTATCAGTGCCCTAGCCACAGGGACCGGGGCCAACGTCCTGACTTTC. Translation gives CAISALATGTGANVLTF.